This T cell receptor beta chain was profiled in a study of T cell changes during pregnancy in multiple sclerosis. V was cut by 0 bases and J by 3 bases, with 13 bases left in between. Germline CDR1 reads SGDLS; CDR2 reads YYNGEE. This CDR3 contains 15 residues. Sequencing used immunoSEQ multiplex PCR; TCRdb keeps in-frame clones, though not all of them. The sample includes about 100,000 clones, 75% to 95% of them seen just once. The rearrangement uses TRBV9 and TRBJ2-7, with D perhaps TRBD2 (6 bases). The sample consisted of peripheral blood, taken in the second trimester of pregnancy. This TCR came from a female donor with multiple sclerosis, enrolled in a pregnancy study. This chain's CDR3 is CASSVGSGGIYEQYF. The CDR3 nucleotides are TGTGCCAGCAGCGTAGGGTCTGGGGGGATCTACGAGCAGTACTTC.